This T cell receptor (beta chain) was recovered during a study of OX40 agonist ivuxolimab in advanced cancers. Whole-study context: Every 2 weeks, ivuxolimab was infused into the patients intravenously at between 0.01 and 10 mg/kg. One hepatocellular carcinoma and a couple of cutaneous melanoma patients partially responded. Overall study results and limits: The study did not work out the antigen specificity of the expanded peripheral T cells.

CDR1 is LNHDA, CDR2 SQIVND, per germline (reference sequence). Unmatched junction bases numbered 3, after V lost 2 bases and J lost 8 bases. The CDR3 spans 14 residues. About this clone: The antigen is not known.

Data came from immunoSEQ multiplex PCR; TCRdb stores just in-frame clones and leaves some out. The table has around 70,000 clones, 85% seen once. The sequenced sample was CD4+ or CD8+ T cells sorted from blood, obtained in a trial of the OX40 agonist ivuxolimab. The receptor was derived from an adult with an advanced solid tumor such as melanoma, head and neck, liver or kidney cancer. The chain has TRBV19 and TRBJ2-1, with 10 bases identical to TRBD2. DNA of the CDR3: TGTGCCAGTAGTATAACTAGCGGGATCGATGAGCAGTTCTTC. This sequence encodes CASSITSGIDEQFF.